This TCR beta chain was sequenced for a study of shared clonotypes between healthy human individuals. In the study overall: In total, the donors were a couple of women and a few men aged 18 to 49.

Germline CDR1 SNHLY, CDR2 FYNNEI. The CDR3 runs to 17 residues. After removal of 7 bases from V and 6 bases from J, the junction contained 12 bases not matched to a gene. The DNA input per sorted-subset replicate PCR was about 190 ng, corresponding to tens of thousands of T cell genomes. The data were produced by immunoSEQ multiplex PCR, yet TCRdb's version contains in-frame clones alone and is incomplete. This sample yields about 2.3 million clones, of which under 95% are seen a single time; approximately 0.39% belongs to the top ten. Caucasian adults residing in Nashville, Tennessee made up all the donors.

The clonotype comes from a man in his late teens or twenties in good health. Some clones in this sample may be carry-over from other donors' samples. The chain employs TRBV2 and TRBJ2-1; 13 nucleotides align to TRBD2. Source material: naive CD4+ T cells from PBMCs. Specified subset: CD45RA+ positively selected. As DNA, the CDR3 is TGTGCCAGCAACGGTCGGACGGGACTAGCGGGACTCAATGAGCAGTTCTTC. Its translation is CASNGRTGLAGLNEQFF. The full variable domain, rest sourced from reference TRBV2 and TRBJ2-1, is EPEVTQTPSHQVTQMGQEVILRCVPISNHLYFYWYRQILGQKVEFLVSFYNNEISEKSEIFDDQFSVERPDGSNFTLKIRSTKLEDSAMYFCASNGRTGLAGLNEQFFGPGTRLTVL.